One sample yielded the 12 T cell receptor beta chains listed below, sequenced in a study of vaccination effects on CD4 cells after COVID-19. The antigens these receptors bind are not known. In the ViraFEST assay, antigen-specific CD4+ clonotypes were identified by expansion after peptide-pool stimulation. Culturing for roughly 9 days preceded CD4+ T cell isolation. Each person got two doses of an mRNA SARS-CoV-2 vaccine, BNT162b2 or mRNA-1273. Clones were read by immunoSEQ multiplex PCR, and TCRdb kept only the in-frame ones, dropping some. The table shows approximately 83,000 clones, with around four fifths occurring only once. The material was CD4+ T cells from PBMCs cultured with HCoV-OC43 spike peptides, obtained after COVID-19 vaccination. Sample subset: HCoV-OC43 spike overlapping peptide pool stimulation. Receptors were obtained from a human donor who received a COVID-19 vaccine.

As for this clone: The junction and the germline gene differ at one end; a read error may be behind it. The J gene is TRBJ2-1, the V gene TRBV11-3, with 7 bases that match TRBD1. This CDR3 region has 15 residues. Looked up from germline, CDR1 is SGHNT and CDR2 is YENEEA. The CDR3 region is CASSVDRAAYNEQFF. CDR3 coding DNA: TGTGCCAGCAGCGTAGACAGGGCGGCCTACAATGAGCAGTTCTTC.

The CDR3 nucleotides read TGTGCCAGCAGCCTCGACAGAAACACTGAAGCTTTCTTT. Protein: CASSLDRNTEAFF. The chain employs TRBV7-7 and TRBJ1-1, with D perhaps matching TRBD1 (5 bases). CDR1 and CDR2 from the germline V gene are SSHAT and FNYEAQ (reference sequence). CDR3 length equals 13 residues. V was trimmed by 5 bases and J by 2 bases, leaving 9 bases between them.

DNA of the CDR3: TGTGCCAGCTCACCGGGAGGAAACACCATATATTTT. Its protein is CASSPGGNTIYF. The gene calls are TRBV18 and TRBJ1-3; D gene uncertain. V lost 3 bases, J lost 4 bases, and 4 bases lay in between. Germline-derived CDR1 and CDR2 are KGHSH and LQKENI. CDR3 size: 12 residues. Looking up the rest from reference TRBV18 and TRBJ1-3 gives the full variable domain: NAGVMQNPRHLVRRRGQEARLRCSPMKGHSHVYWYRQLPEEGLKFMVYLQKENIIDESGMPKERFSAEFPKEGPSILRIQQVVRGDSAAYFCASSPGGNTIYFGEGSWLTVV.

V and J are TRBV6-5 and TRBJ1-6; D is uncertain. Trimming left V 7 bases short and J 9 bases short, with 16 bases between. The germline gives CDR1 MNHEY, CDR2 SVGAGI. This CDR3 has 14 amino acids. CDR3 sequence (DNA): TGTGCCAGCACCCGTCTGAGGGATGGTTCACCCCTCCACTTT. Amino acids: CASTRLRDGSPLHF.

The CDR3: CASSQEFRREETQYF. CDR3 DNA sequence: TGTGCCAGCAGCCAGGAATTCAGACGGGAAGAGACCCAGTACTTC. V usage is TRBV3-1 (or the pseudogene TRBV3-2) and J usage is TRBJ2-5, with D unclear. Trimming removed 3 bases at V and 3 bases at J, with 14 bases between. The CDR3 runs 15 residues. In germline, CDR1 is LGHDT, CDR2 YNNKEL (reference sequence).

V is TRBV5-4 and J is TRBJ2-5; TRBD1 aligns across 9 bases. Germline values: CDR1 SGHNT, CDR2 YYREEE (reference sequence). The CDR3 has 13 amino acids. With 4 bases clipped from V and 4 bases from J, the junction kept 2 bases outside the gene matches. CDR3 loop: CASSPTGGETQYF. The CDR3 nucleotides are TGTGCCAGCAGCCCGACAGGGGGAGAGACCCAGTACTTC.

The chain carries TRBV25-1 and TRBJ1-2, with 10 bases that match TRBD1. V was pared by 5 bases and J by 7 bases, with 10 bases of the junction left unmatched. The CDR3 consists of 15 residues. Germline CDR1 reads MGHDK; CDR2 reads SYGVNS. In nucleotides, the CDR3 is TGTGCCAGCAGTAACGACAGGGGGCGCCTTAGTGGCTACACCTTC. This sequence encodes CASSNDRGRLSGYTF.

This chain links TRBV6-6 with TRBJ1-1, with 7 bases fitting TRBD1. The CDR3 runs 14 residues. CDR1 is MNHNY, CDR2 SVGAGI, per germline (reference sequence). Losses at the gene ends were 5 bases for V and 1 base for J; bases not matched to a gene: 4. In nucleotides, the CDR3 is TGTGCCAGCAGTCCCCGACAGGGGAACACTGAAGCTTTCTTT. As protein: CASSPRQGNTEAFF.

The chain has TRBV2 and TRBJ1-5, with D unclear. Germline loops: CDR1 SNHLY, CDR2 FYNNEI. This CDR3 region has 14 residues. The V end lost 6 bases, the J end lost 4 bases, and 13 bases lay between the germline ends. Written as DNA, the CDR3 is TGTGCCAGCAGGGGTAATTCGGGTAATCAGCCCCAGCATTTT. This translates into CASRGNSGNQPQHF. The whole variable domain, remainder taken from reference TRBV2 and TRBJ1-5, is EPEVTQTPSHQVTQMGQEVILRCVPISNHLYFYWYRQILGQKVEFLVSFYNNEISEKSEIFDDQFSVERPDGSNFTLKIRSTKLEDSAMYFCASRGNSGNQPQHFGDGTRLSIL.

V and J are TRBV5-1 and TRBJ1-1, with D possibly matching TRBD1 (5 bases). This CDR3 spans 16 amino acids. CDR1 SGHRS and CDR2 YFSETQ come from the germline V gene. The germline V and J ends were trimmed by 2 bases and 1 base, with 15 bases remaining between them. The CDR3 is CASSFKEGTRNTEAFF. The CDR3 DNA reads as TGCGCCAGCAGCTTTAAGGAGGGGACTCGGAACACTGAAGCTTTCTTT.

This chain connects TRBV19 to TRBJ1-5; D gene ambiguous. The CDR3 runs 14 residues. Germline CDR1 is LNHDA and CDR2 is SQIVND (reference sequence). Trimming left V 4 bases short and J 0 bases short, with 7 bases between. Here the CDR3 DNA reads TGTGCCAGTAGTACCCAGATTAGCAATCAGCCCCAGCATTTT. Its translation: CASSTQISNQPQHF.

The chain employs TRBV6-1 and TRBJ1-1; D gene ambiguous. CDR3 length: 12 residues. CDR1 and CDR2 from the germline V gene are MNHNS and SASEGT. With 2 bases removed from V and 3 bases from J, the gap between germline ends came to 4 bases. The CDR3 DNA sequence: TGTGCCAGCAGTGAACTCTACACTGAAGCTTTCTTT. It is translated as CASSELYTEAFF.